The rows below give T cell receptor beta chains drawn from one sample of a study of shared clonotypes between healthy human individuals. Using immunoSEQ multiplex PCR, the repertoire was profiled, and TCRdb retains in-frame clones only, with some absent. The sample records over 1.4 million clones, about 96% being singletons. The sample consisted of naive CD4+ T cells sorted from blood. The receptors here all came from a man aged 25 to 40 in good health. The CDR3 runs from the conserved cysteine through the conserved F or W. A D gene is named only where the DNA matches it firmly. The size field is filled for only some rows; it gives once, few, many or a size class.

>TRBD2|TRBJ2-7|TRBV4-2|-
TGTGCCAGCAGCCAAGGTACCCTAGCGGGAACCTCCTACGAGCAGTACTTC
CASSQGTLAGTSYEQYF
>TRBD2|TRBJ2-3|TRBV27|-
TGTGCCAGCAGTGCCACTAGCGGGGCGCTCCTCACAGATACGCAGTATTTT
CASSATSGALLTDTQYF
>-|TRBJ1-5|TRBV19|-
TGTGCCAGTAGTCCCATAATTCACGGACAGTTTTGGTCAGCTCGCAATCAGCCCCAGCATTTT
CASSPIIHGQFWSARNQPQHF
>-|TRBJ1-2|TRBV28|once
TGTGCCAGCAGGATCTCGGCGGGGGGCGGATATGGCTACACCTTC
CASRISAGGGYGYTF
>TRBD2|TRBJ2-3|TRBV4-2|once
TGTGCCAGCAGCCAGACGACTAGCGGGAGAGCCACAGATACGCAGTATTTT
CASSQTTSGRATDTQYF
>-|TRBJ2-7|TRBV6-1|-
TGTGCCAGCAGTGAAGGAGTAGTAGCGTACGGGGAGTACTTC
CASSEGVVAYGEYF
>-|TRBJ2-5|TRBV12-5|-
TGTGCTAGTGCCGAGGGGCAAGAGACCCAGTACTTC
CASAEGQETQYF
>-|TRBJ2-3|TRBV7-9|-
TGTGCCAGCAGCTTAAAAAGGGATACGCAGTATTTT
CASSLKRDTQYF
>-|TRBJ1-5|TRBV6-1|-
TGTGCCAGCAGTGAAGGATGGGGGGTCTCTATACAGCCCCAGCATTTT
CASSEGWGVSIQPQHF
>-|TRBJ1-5|TRBV6-1|-
TGTGCCAGCAGTGAGTCCCAGCCCCAGCATTTT
CASSESQPQHF
>-|TRBJ2-3|TRBV18|-
TGTGCCAGCTCACCACCGGGGGCTGATACGCAGTATTTT
CASSPPGADTQYF
>TRBD2|TRBJ2-3|TRBV5-1|-
TGCGCCAGCAGCTCATATAGCGGGAGGGCTTCAGATACGCAGTATTTT
CASSSYSGRASDTQYF
>-|TRBJ2-7|TRBV5-4|-
TGTGCCAGCAGCGTCGACCCGACAGAGGCCTACGAGCAGTACTTC
CASSVDPTEAYEQYF
>-|TRBJ1-1|TRBV19|once
TGTGCCAGTAGTATAGGGGCAAAACCGAGGGACACTGAAGCTTTCTTT
CASSIGAKPRDTEAFF
>TRBD1|TRBJ2-7|TRBV19|-
TGTGCCAGTAGTCAACAGGGGGCGAACTTCTACGAGCAGTACTTC
CASSQQGANFYEQYF
>-|TRBJ2-5|TRBV20-1|-
TGCAGTGCTCAGGGCCGGGAGACCCAGTACTTC
CSAQGRETQYF
>TRBD2|TRBJ2-1|TRBV28|-
TGTGCCAGCTTGACTAGCGGGAGATGGACCTACAATGAGCAGTTCTTC
CASLTSGRWTYNEQFF
>TRBD1|TRBJ2-3|TRBV10-1|-
TGCGCCAGCAGTGAGTCTCGGACAGGTCCAGCGAGTGATACGCAGTATTTT
CASSESRTGPASDTQYF
>-|TRBJ2-7|TRBV19|-
TGTGCCAGTAGTGGGGGACGGGAGCGAGGGTACGAGCAGTACTTC
CASSGGRERGYEQYF
>-|TRBJ2-7|TRBV28|-
TGTGCCAGCAGTTTAGCAGGGAAAGGCTACGAGCAGTACTTC
CASSLAGKGYEQYF
>TRBD2|TRBJ2-5|TRBV6-6|-
TGTGCCAGCAGTTACTCTAGCGGGAGGGTGAGAGAGACCCAGTACTTC
CASSYSSGRVRETQYF
>-|TRBJ1-3|TRBV6-1|once
TGTGCCAGCAGTGTCGGCCCCCGTGCAGGCACCATATATTTT
CASSVGPRAGTIYF
>-|TRBJ2-2|TRBV5-1|-
TGCGCCAGCGGGGAGACCGGGGAGCTGTTTTTT
CASGETGELFF
>-|TRBJ1-5|TRBV4-3|-
TGCGCCAGCAGCCTCTACCCCGAGGTGCAGCCCCAGCATTTT
CASSLYPEVQPQHF
>-|TRBJ2-1|TRBV28|-
TGTGCCAGCAGATACAGGTCGAGCTCCTACAATGAGCAGTTCTTC
CASRYRSSSYNEQFF
>-|TRBJ1-5|TRBV6-5|-
TGTGCCAGCAGTCCGGGGGGGTATAGCAATCAGCCCCAGCATTTT
CASSPGGYSNQPQHF
>-|TRBJ2-7|TRBV6-1|-
TGTGCCAGCAGTGACAGAACCAACGAGCAGTACTTC
CASSDRTNEQYF
>-|TRBJ2-3|TRBV18|-
TGTGCCAGCTCACCACTCCTAGAAAGCACAGATACGCAGTATTTT
CASSPLLESTDTQYF
>TRBD2|TRBJ2-1|TRBV7-9|-
TGTGCCAGCAGCCGACCCATAGCGGGGGGGTACAATGAGCAGTTCTTC
CASSRPIAGGYNEQFF
>-|TRBJ2-7|TRBV7-8|-
TGTGCCAGCAGCTTAGGACTATTCCTCTACGAGCAGTACTTC
CASSLGLFLYEQYF
>TRBD1|TRBJ1-2|TRBV28|-
TGTGCCAGCAGAAGACAGGGGGGGATCTATGGCTACACCTTC
CASRRQGGIYGYTF
>-|TRBJ1-2|TRBV29-1|-
TGCAGCGTTGGTCGGCAGAACTATGGCTACACCTTC
CSVGRQNYGYTF
>-|TRBJ2-5|TRBV6-5|-
TGTGCCAGCAGTCGTCGGACTAGGGGGGAAGAGACCCAGTACTTC
CASSRRTRGEETQYF
>TRBD1|TRBJ2-7|TRBV5-4|-
TGTGCCAGCAGCTCCAGGGGGATTGGCGGTTACGAGCAGTACTTC
CASSSRGIGGYEQYF
>-|TRBJ2-7|TRBV5-6|-
TGTGCCAGCAGCTACCAGGCGCTAGGGCTCGAGCAGTACTTC
CASSYQALGLEQYF
>TRBD2|TRBJ2-3|TRBV19|once
TGTGCCAGTAGTCTTGGGGGGGTACGCACAGATACGCAGTATTTT
CASSLGGVRTDTQYF
>-|TRBJ1-1|TRBV5-1|-
TGCGCCAGCAGCTTGGGCGGACCCACTGAAGCTTTCTTT
CASSLGGPTEAFF
>TRBD1|TRBJ2-5|TRBV9|-
TGTGCCAGCAGCTCGCGGGACAGGGGGTTTGAGACCCAGTACTTC
CASSSRDRGFETQYF
>-|TRBJ2-1|TRBV6-1|-
TGTGCCAGCAAAGATCGGGACGGAGGCCCCAATGAGCAGTTCTTC
CASKDRDGGPNEQFF
>-|TRBJ2-3|TRBV19|-
TGTGCCAGTAGTACAACCCCCACATGGGGGGGGCCGGGGACAGATACGCAGTATTTT
CASSTTPTWGGPGTDTQYF
>TRBD1|TRBJ2-5|TRBV7-6|-
TGTGCCAGCAGCTTTTCGACAGGGGGGAACCAAGAGACCCAGTACTTC
CASSFSTGGNQETQYF
>TRBD2|TRBJ2-3|TRBV7-9|-
TGTGCCAGCAGCGTAGGACTAGCGGGAGGAACTAGCACAGATACGCAGTATTTT
CASSVGLAGGTSTDTQYF
>-|TRBJ2-7|TRBV5-1|-
TGCGCCAGCAGCTTGCGAGCAGCTACAATCATGAGCTCCTACGAGCAGTACTTC
CASSLRAATIMSSYEQYF
>-|TRBJ1-5|TRBV5-4|-
TGTGCCAGCAGCTTGGCCGGGGTCAATCAGCCCCAGCATTTT
CASSLAGVNQPQHF
>-|TRBJ1-5|TRBV29-1|once
TGCAGTTCCGAGAATGTCTTCCGGGGCAATCAGCCCCAGCATTTT
CSSENVFRGNQPQHF
>-|TRBJ1-4|TRBV7-2|once
TGTGCCAGCAGCTTAGATGTGGTTTTGGGGGCGCGGGGGGAAAAACTGTTTTTT
CASSLDVVLGARGEKLFF
>-|TRBJ2-3|TRBV7-9|-
TGTGCCAGCAGACATACCCCAGATACGCAGTATTTT
CASRHTPDTQYF
>-|TRBJ1-5|TRBV18|-
TGTGCCAGCTCACCATACAGCAGCTATAGCAATCAGCCCCAGCATTTT
CASSPYSSYSNQPQHF